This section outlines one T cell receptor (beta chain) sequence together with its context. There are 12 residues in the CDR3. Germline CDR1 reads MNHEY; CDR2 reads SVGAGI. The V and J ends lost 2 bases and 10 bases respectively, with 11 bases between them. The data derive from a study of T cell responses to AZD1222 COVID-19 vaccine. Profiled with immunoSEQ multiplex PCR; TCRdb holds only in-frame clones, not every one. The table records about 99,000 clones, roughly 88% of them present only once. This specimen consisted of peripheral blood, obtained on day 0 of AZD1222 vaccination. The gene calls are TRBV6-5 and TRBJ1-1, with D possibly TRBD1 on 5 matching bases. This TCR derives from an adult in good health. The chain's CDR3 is CASSYQAQGAFF. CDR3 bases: TGTGCCAGCAGTTACCAGGCCCAGGGAGCTTTCTTT.